This is a list of T cell receptor beta chains from one sample in a study of T cells after yellow fever vaccination. Each CDR3 protein is one row after TCRdb ran MiXCR on the 5' RACE reads. The repertoire holds about 170,000 distinct CDR3 sequences, with approximately 6.2% as singletons. Sample: CD4+ T cells sorted from PBMCs, taken on the day of the first yellow fever vaccination. The receptors shown here come from a man aged 18 to 30 who received the YFV17D yellow fever vaccine. The CDR3 runs from the conserved cysteine through the conserved F or W. D genes are given only for firm matches. The size entry is marked missing in some rows and otherwise reads once, few, many or a size class.

>TRBV24-1|TRBJ1-1|many|.
CATRAGSATEAFF
TGTGCCACCAGAGCAGGGTCGGCCACTGAAGCTTTCTTT
>TRBV7-2|TRBJ2-5|.|.
CASSSGGTGETQYF
TGTGCCAGCAGCTCGGGGGGCACAGGGGAGACCCAGTACTTC
>TRBV5-5|TRBJ2-1|many|TRBD2
CASSGGRGGAHEQFF
TGTGCCAGCAGTGGAGGTCGGGGGGGGGCCCATGAGCAGTTCTTC
>TRBV7-2|TRBJ1-1|.|.
CASSFGHNLNTEAFF
TGTGCCAGCAGCTTTGGACATAACCTGAACACTGAAGCTTTCTTT
>TRBV5-1|TRBJ1-2|.|.
CASSQDPYGYTF
TGCGCCAGCAGCCAAGACCCCTATGGCTACACCTTC
>TRBV5-1|TRBJ1-1|.|.
CASSATGWDTEAFF
TGCGCCAGCAGCGCAACAGGGTGGGACACTGAAGCTTTCTTT
>TRBV3-1|TRBJ2-7|few|TRBD2
CASSQEGLAERNYEQYF
TGTGCCAGCAGCCAAGAGGGACTAGCCGAAAGGAACTACGAGCAGTACTTC
>TRBV12-3/TRBV12-4|TRBJ2-2|many|TRBD2
CASRPSSGGRAGELFF
TGTGCCAGCAGACCTTCTAGCGGGGGACGGGCTGGGGAGCTGTTTTTT
>TRBV4-1|TRBJ2-5|.|.
CASSQGMWSETQYF
TGCGCCAGCAGCCAGGGAATGTGGTCCGAGACCCAGTACTTC
>TRBV7-2|TRBJ1-5|many|.
CASSFVQGTSNQPQHF
TGTGCCAGCAGCTTCGTACAGGGAACTAGCAATCAGCCCCAGCATTTT
>TRBV5-6|TRBJ2-5|many|.
CASSPIYGEPQETQYF
TGTGCCAGCAGCCCCATCTATGGCGAGCCTCAAGAGACCCAGTACTTC
>TRBV5-1|TRBJ1-1|.|.
CASSLGVGGTEAFF
TGCGCCAGCAGCCTAGGGGTTGGGGGCACTGAAGCTTTCTTT
>TRBV27|TRBJ2-7|.|.
CASSSFVTSSYEQYF
TGTGCCAGCAGTTCGTTTGTTACTAGTTCCTACGAGCAGTACTTC
>TRBV10-3|TRBJ2-3|.|TRBD1
CAISRKGQAGDTQYF
TGTGCCATCTCAAGGAAAGGACAGGCAGGAGATACGCAGTATTTT
>TRBV11-2|TRBJ2-1|many|TRBD2
CASSPTGGPNEQFF
TGTGCCAGCAGCCCGACGGGAGGACCCAATGAGCAGTTCTTC
>TRBV5-1|TRBJ2-3|many|.
CASSLVPPSDTQYF
TGCGCCAGCAGCTTGGTCCCTCCCTCAGATACGCAGTATTTT
>TRBV6-1|TRBJ2-1|.|.
CASGTGPKGNEQFF
TGTGCCAGCGGAACCGGGCCTAAGGGGAATGAGCAGTTCTTC
>TRBV20-1|TRBJ2-5|many|.
CSAEVVRGQETQYF
TGCAGTGCGGAGGTAGTCCGGGGGCAAGAGACCCAGTACTTC
>TRBV18|TRBJ2-7|.|.
CASSPPPGQTYEQYF
TGTGCCAGCTCACCCCCCCCCGGACAGACCTACGAGCAGTACTTC
>TRBV10-1|TRBJ1-1|.|.
CASSERGEKNTEAFF
TGCGCCAGCAGCGAAAGGGGGGAGAAGAACACTGAAGCTTTCTTT
>TRBV6-2/TRBV6-3|TRBJ1-5|many|TRBD1
CASSDRDRGPQHF
TGTGCCAGCAGTGACCGGGACAGAGGGCCCCAGCATTTT
>TRBV19|TRBJ1-1|few|.
CATQINTEAFF
TGTGCCACCCAAATTAACACTGAAGCTTTCTTT
>TRBV5-1|TRBJ2-1|.|.
CASSPTQARINEQFF
TGCGCCAGCAGCCCTACACAGGCGAGAATCAATGAGCAGTTCTTC
>TRBV5-1|TRBJ2-7|many|.
CASSPDRTHEQYF
TGCGCCAGCAGCCCTGACAGGACCCACGAGCAGTACTTC
>TRBV3-1|TRBJ2-2|many|.
CASSYQAGSGELFF
TGTGCCAGCAGCTACCAGGCAGGGTCTGGGGAGCTGTTTTTT
>TRBV5-1|TRBJ2-1|many|.
CASSLAIWDEQFF
TGCGCCAGCAGCTTGGCCATTTGGGATGAGCAGTTCTTC
>TRBV30|TRBJ1-1|few|.
CAWSAHMNTEAFF
TGTGCCTGGAGTGCACATATGAACACTGAAGCTTTCTTT
>TRBV20-1|TRBJ2-1|few|.
CSAVLDSYYNEQFF
TGCAGTGCTGTCCTGGACAGCTACTACAATGAGCAGTTCTTC
>TRBV5-1|TRBJ2-2|many|TRBD2
CASSLRGLANTGELFF
TGCGCCAGCAGCTTGAGGGGACTAGCGAACACCGGGGAGCTGTTTTTT
>TRBV6-5|TRBJ1-1|few|.
CASSSDTEAFF
TGTGCCAGCAGTTCGGACACTGAAGCTTTCTTT
>TRBV5-1|TRBJ1-2|.|TRBD1
CASSPNTGAFDYGYTF
TGCGCCAGCAGCCCAAATACAGGGGCGTTTGACTATGGCTACACCTTC
>TRBV19|TRBJ2-2|.|.
CASRRDRTANTGELFF
TGTGCCAGTAGGAGAGACAGGACGGCGAACACCGGGGAGCTGTTTTTT
>TRBV4-3|TRBJ2-5|.|.
CASSQESGTQYF
TGCGCCAGCAGCCAAGAATCGGGGACCCAGTACTTC
>TRBV6-5|TRBJ1-1|many|.
CASSYSSAMSLGAFF
TGTGCCAGCAGTTACTCCTCAGCGATGTCCTTGGGGGCTTTCTTT
>TRBV7-2|TRBJ2-5|few|TRBD1
CASSFNRGQETQYF
TGTGCCAGCAGCTTCAACAGGGGGCAAGAGACCCAGTACTTC
>TRBV7-9|TRBJ1-4|many|.
CASSTHEKLFF
TGTGCCAGCAGCACCCATGAAAAACTGTTTTTT
>TRBV5-4|TRBJ2-1|few|.
CASSRTQDNEQFF
TGTGCCAGCAGCCGGACGCAGGACAATGAGCAGTTCTTC
>TRBV20-1|TRBJ1-1|few|.
CSAPKPGHRNTEAFF
TGCAGTGCCCCGAAACCGGGACATAGAAACACTGAAGCTTTCTTT
>TRBV5-1|TRBJ2-3|many|TRBD2
CASEIVGGVTDTQYF
TGCGCCAGCGAAATAGTGGGGGGGGTCACAGATACGCAGTATTTT
>TRBV4-3|TRBJ2-1|many|.
CASSWSLVTGAGEQFF
TGCGCCAGCAGCTGGAGCCTAGTGACGGGGGCTGGTGAGCAGTTCTTC
>TRBV4-1|TRBJ1-3|many|.
CASSLLVGVGNTIYF
TGCGCCAGCAGCTTGCTAGTGGGGGTCGGAAACACCATATATTTT
>TRBV7-8|TRBJ1-5|many|.
CASSMDSNQPQHF
TGTGCCAGCAGCATGGATAGCAATCAGCCCCAGCATTTT
>TRBV7-2|TRBJ2-7|few|.
CASSPPGRREQYF
TGTGCCAGCAGCCCCCCGGGCAGGCGCGAGCAGTACTTC
>TRBV20-1|TRBJ2-1|many|TRBD2
CSALAGGLYNEQFF
TGCAGTGCTTTAGCGGGGGGCCTATACAATGAGCAGTTCTTC
>TRBV5-1|TRBJ1-2|many|TRBD1
CASSLAPDRDYGYTF
TGCGCCAGCAGCTTGGCCCCGGACAGGGACTATGGCTACACCTTC
>TRBV12-3/TRBV12-4|TRBJ2-5|.|.
CASSGGRTYQETQYF
TGTGCCAGCAGTGGAGGACGCACGTACCAAGAGACCCAGTACTTC
>TRBV3-1|TRBJ2-5|many|TRBD1
CASSQGDRGHHTETQYF
TGTGCCAGCAGCCAGGGAGACAGGGGCCACCACACGGAGACCCAGTACTTC
>TRBV29-1|TRBJ1-2|.|.
CSVDPPRQKMGYTF
TGCAGCGTTGATCCCCCAAGACAGAAAATGGGCTACACCTTC
>TRBV19|TRBJ2-4|few|TRBD1
CASSIQTGGQYF
TGTGCCAGTAGTATTCAGACAGGGGGGCAGTACTTC
>TRBV11-2|TRBJ2-7|.|TRBD1
CASSFDYRGPYEQYF
TGTGCCAGCAGCTTCGATTACAGGGGTCCCTACGAGCAGTACTTC
>TRBV12-3/TRBV12-4|TRBJ1-6|many|TRBD1
CASSSTGGYSPLHF
TGTGCCAGCAGTTCGACAGGGGGGTATTCACCCCTCCACTTT
>TRBV7-2|TRBJ2-1|.|.
CASSSPQAGEQFF
TGTGCCAGCAGCTCCCCCCAGGCCGGTGAGCAGTTCTTC
>TRBV10-3|TRBJ2-3|many|TRBD1
CAISGDRGTDTQYF
TGTGCCATCAGTGGGGACAGGGGAACAGATACGCAGTATTTT
>TRBV4-1|TRBJ1-4|many|.
CASSLRQASTNEKLFF
TGCGCCAGCAGCCTTAGGCAGGCTTCGACTAATGAAAAACTGTTTTTT
>TRBV5-4|TRBJ2-1|.|TRBD2
CASSLYGGGAPNEQFF
TGTGCCAGCAGCTTGTACGGCGGGGGGGCTCCAAATGAGCAGTTCTTC
>TRBV7-8|TRBJ2-2|few|.
CASSFRGLANTGELFF
TGTGCCAGCAGCTTTCGGGGCCTTGCCAACACCGGGGAGCTGTTTTTT